These 8 T cell receptor beta chains were sequenced from one sample in a study of Graves' ophthalmopathy and Graves' hyperthyroidism. Using RNA transcripts, the TCR beta CDR3 regions were amplified. Investigators did first-round RT-PCR with HTBI primers, then second-round multiplex PCR. A single record per CDR3 protein comes from TCRdb applying MiXCR to the multiplex PCR reads. Of under 200,000 distinct CDR3 sequences listed, roughly 37% are singletons. Sequencing was performed on peripheral blood. These receptors came from a woman in her forties with Graves' ophthalmopathy.

This chain links TRBV6-2 or TRBV6-3 with TRBJ1-1, with 10 bases identical to TRBD1. The CDR3 runs 14 residues. Trimming at V came to 6 bases and at J to 3 bases, leaving 4 bases not matched to a gene. Germline V CDR1 and CDR2: MNHEY, SVGEGT. CDR3 DNA sequence: TGTGCCAGCAGGAGGACAGGGGGTTACACTGAAGCTTTCTTT. Translation gives CASRRTGGYTEAFF.

This chain links TRBV5-1 with TRBJ2-7, with D unresolved. V was shortened by 2 bases and J by 5 bases, with 14 bases between the two germline ends. Germline V gene lookup returns CDR1 SGHRS and CDR2 YFSETQ. The CDR3 is made up of 14 amino acids. The CDR3 sequence is CASSFSGPPDEQYF. In DNA, the CDR3 is TGCGCCAGCAGCTTCTCGGGCCCGCCCGACGAGCAGTACTTC.

This clonotype was counted many times. Sequence at one end of the junction differs from germline and may be a read error. The J gene is TRBJ2-5, the V gene TRBV7-7; 14 nucleotides agree with TRBD2. Germline V gene data show CDR1 as SSHAT and CDR2 as FNYEAQ (reference sequence). The CDR3 contains 15 residues. The CDR3 DNA reads TGTGCTAGCAGCACCGGGACTAGCGGGAGTAAGACCCAGTACTTC. Translated: CASSTGTSGSKTQYF.

This clonotype was recorded a few times. V is TRBV6-2 or TRBV6-3 and J is TRBJ1-3; 7 nucleotides line up with TRBD1. Trimming removed 2 bases from V and 3 bases from J; junction bases left unmatched: 13. The length of the CDR3 is 18 residues. CDR1 is MNHEY, CDR2 SVGEGT, per germline. The CDR3 sequence is CASSYGGGTARDGNTIYF. The CDR3 coding sequence is TGTGCCAGCAGTTACGGGGGCGGGACAGCCCGGGATGGAAACACCATATATTTT.

The chain couples TRBV5-1 to TRBJ1-1; tentative D call: TRBD1 (5 bases). Germline V gene sequence: CDR1 SGHRS, CDR2 YFSETQ. There are 15 residues in the CDR3. Trimming cost V 0 bases and J 0 bases, with 9 bases left between them. The CDR3 bases are TGCGCCAGCAGCTTGGAACGGGGGTTGAACACTGAAGCTTTCTTT. This gives the protein CASSLERGLNTEAFF.

This sequence joins TRBV12-3 or TRBV12-4 and TRBJ2-5, with no clear D. The CDR3 extends over 13 amino acids. Between the trimmed V and J ends, which lost 5 bases and 2 bases, there was a span of 9 bases. The DNA for the CDR3 is TGTGCCAGCAGTCCAACAGCGCAAGAGACCCAGTACTTC. This gives the protein CASSPTAQETQYF.

This clonotype has at least ten counts. The chain has TRBV6-1 and TRBJ2-7; D may be TRBD2 (6 bases). Per germline, CDR1 MNHNS and CDR2 SASEGT. The CDR3 has 13 residues. Trimming pared 5 bases from V and 0 bases from J, leaving 8 bases between. The CDR3 is CASSKDYSYEQYF. The CDR3 DNA is TGTGCCAGCAGTAAGGACTACTCCTACGAGCAGTACTTC.

This clonotype was detected many times. The chain recombines TRBV15 with TRBJ1-2; TRBD1 matches 9 bases. CDR1 LNHNV and CDR2 YYDKDF come from the germline V gene (reference sequence). The CDR3 loop spans 15 amino acids. Losses at the gene ends were 4 bases for V and 6 bases for J; bases not matched to a gene: 9. For the CDR3, the DNA is TGTGCCACCAGCACAGAAACAGACAGGGGGGATGGCTACACCTTC. Amino acids: CATSTETDRGDGYTF. The whole variable domain, remainder taken from reference TRBV15 and TRBJ1-2, is DAMVIQNPRYQVTQFGKPVTLSCSQTLNHNVMYWYQQKSSQAPKLLFHYYDKDFNNEADTPDNFQSRRPNTSFCFLDIRSPGLGDTAMYLCATSTETDRGDGYTFGSGTRLTVV.